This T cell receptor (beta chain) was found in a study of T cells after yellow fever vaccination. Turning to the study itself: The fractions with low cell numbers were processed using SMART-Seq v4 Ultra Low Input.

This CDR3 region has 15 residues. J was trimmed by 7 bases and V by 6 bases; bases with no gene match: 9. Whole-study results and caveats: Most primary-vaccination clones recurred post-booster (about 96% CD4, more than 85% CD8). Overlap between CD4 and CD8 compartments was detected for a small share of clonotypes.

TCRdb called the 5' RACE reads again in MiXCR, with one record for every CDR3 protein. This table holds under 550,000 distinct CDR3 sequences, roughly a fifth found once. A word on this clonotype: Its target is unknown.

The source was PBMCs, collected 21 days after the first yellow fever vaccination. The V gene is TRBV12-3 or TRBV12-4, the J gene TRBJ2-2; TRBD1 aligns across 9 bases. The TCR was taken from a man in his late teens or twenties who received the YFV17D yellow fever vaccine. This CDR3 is CASRPGTGFLGELFF. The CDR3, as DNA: TGTGCCAGCAGACCCGGGACAGGGTTCCTCGGGGAGCTGTTTTTT.